This section outlines one T cell receptor (beta chain) sequence together with its context. V was clipped by 0 bases and J by 7 bases, with 10 bases between them. This CDR3 comprises 15 residues. Per germline, CDR1 MNHEY and CDR2 SVGAGI. Per the original methods: Quantification of nucleated cells was approximated via reference gene primer amplification. Clones were sequenced by immunoSEQ multiplex PCR, and TCRdb holds only the in-frame ones, with some missing. V and J calls and clone size are given by that table; D and trimming were obtained from the DNA. The data contain under 200,000 clones, 85% of them singletons. The sample belongs to a study of blood T cell repertoires in COVID-19. Study background: PBMCs, B-cell-depleted T cells, or T cells provided the cDNA or gDNA that made up the material.

The sequencing sample was made of peripheral blood. The J gene is TRBJ1-6, the V gene TRBV6-5; D is unclear. The TCR sequence derives from a man aged 40-49 years with acute or convalescent COVID-19. This CDR3 is CASSYSEGGNSPLHF. DNA for the CDR3: TGTGCCAGCAGTTACTCGGAGGGTGGAAATTCACCCCTCCACTTT.